The rows below give T cell receptor beta chains drawn from one sample of a study of regulatory T cells in long-lasting Graves disease. TCRdb reanalysed the multiplex PCR reads using MiXCR and keeps one entry per CDR3 protein. This table holds some 370,000 distinct CDR3 sequences, more than 20% found once. Sequences were derived from peripheral blood mononuclear cells (PBMCs), sampled when the disease was refractory, from a patient treated with antithyroid drugs. Every receptor here comes from a woman in her thirties or forties with Graves disease. CDR3s include the opening cysteine and the closing phenylalanine or tryptophan. Each record gives: CDR3 protein, CDR3 DNA, clone size, J gene, D gene, V gene, CDR3 length. A D gene is named only where the DNA matches it firmly. Size tells how often a clone was seen (once, few, many) or the class of an expanded clone, and some rows leave it out.

cdr3_aa: CASRPGQGKEAFF; cdr3_nt: TGTGCCAGCAGACCTGGACAGGGGAAAGAAGCTTTCTTT; clone_size: many; j_call: TRBJ1-1; d_call: TRBD1; v_call: TRBV12-3/TRBV12-4; cdr3_length: 13
cdr3_aa: CASKERGTDTQYF; cdr3_nt: TGTGCCAGTAAGGAGAGAGGGACAGATACGCAGTATTTT; clone_size: .; j_call: TRBJ2-3; d_call: .; v_call: TRBV19; cdr3_length: 13
cdr3_aa: CASSLTQGHNQSQHF; cdr3_nt: TGTGCCAGCAGTTTAACCCAGGGACACAATCAGTCCCAGCATTTT; clone_size: .; j_call: TRBJ1-5; d_call: .; v_call: TRBV12-3/TRBV12-4; cdr3_length: 15
cdr3_aa: CASSDSTSSGSSYEQYF; cdr3_nt: TGTGCCAGCAGTGACTCGACCTCTAGCGGGAGTAGTTACGAGCAGTACTTC; clone_size: few; j_call: TRBJ2-7; d_call: TRBD2; v_call: TRBV6-4; cdr3_length: 17
cdr3_aa: CASSSLGTRLAGGPWKYTGELLF; cdr3_nt: TGTGCCAGCAGCTCTCTGGGGACAAGACTAGCGGGAGGGCCATGGAAGTACACCGGGGAGCTGCTTTTT; clone_size: .; j_call: TRBJ2-2; d_call: TRBD2; v_call: TRBV7-3; cdr3_length: 23
cdr3_aa: CASSFLSGGTYNEQFF; cdr3_nt: TGTGCCAGCAGCTTCTTGTCGGGAGGAACCTACAATGAGCAGTTCTTC; clone_size: once; j_call: TRBJ2-1; d_call: TRBD2; v_call: TRBV7-8; cdr3_length: 16
cdr3_aa: CASSLADQPQHF; cdr3_nt: TGTGCCAGCAGTTTGGCAGATCAGCCCCAGCATTTT; clone_size: .; j_call: TRBJ1-5; d_call: .; v_call: TRBV12-3/TRBV12-4; cdr3_length: 12
cdr3_aa: CASSRTGPNTGELFF; cdr3_nt: TGCGCCAGCAGCCGGACAGGCCCTAACACCGGGGAGCTGTTTTTT; clone_size: .; j_call: TRBJ2-2; d_call: TRBD1; v_call: TRBV5-1; cdr3_length: 15
cdr3_aa: CSARARDRGISEQYF; cdr3_nt: TGCAGTGCTAGAGCCCGGGACAGGGGAATTAGCGAGCAGTACTTC; clone_size: few; j_call: TRBJ2-7; d_call: TRBD1; v_call: TRBV20-1; cdr3_length: 15
cdr3_aa: CSAPGVYNSPLHF; cdr3_nt: TGCAGTGCTCCAGGGGTCTATAATTCACCCCTCCACTTT; clone_size: few; j_call: TRBJ1-6; d_call: .; v_call: TRBV20-1; cdr3_length: 13
cdr3_aa: CASSPGGPLVSGYTF; cdr3_nt: TGTGCCAGCAGCCCCGGGGGTCCGCTGGTGTCTGGCTACACCTTC; clone_size: many; j_call: TRBJ1-2; d_call: .; v_call: TRBV7-6; cdr3_length: 15
cdr3_aa: CASTPLGWKGAGELFF; cdr3_nt: TGTGCCAGCACCCCGTTGGGTTGGAAAGGCGCCGGGGAGCTGTTTTTT; clone_size: .; j_call: TRBJ2-2; d_call: .; v_call: TRBV27; cdr3_length: 16
cdr3_aa: CASSARVQSYSTSYEQYF; cdr3_nt: TGTGCCAGCAGCGCCCGGGTTCAGAGCTATAGTACCTCCTACGAGCAGTACTTC; clone_size: .; j_call: TRBJ2-7; d_call: .; v_call: TRBV7-8; cdr3_length: 18
cdr3_aa: CASGASPPWEQYF; cdr3_nt: TGTGCCAGCGGGGCCAGTCCCCCTTGGGAGCAGTACTTC; clone_size: many; j_call: TRBJ2-7; d_call: .; v_call: TRBV2; cdr3_length: 13
cdr3_aa: CASSPSTDIFTGELFF; cdr3_nt: TGTGCCAGCAGCCCGAGTACCGATATTTTCACCGGGGAGCTGTTTTTT; clone_size: many; j_call: TRBJ2-2; d_call: .; v_call: TRBV28; cdr3_length: 16
cdr3_aa: CASSQVVLAGGPRVTGELFF; cdr3_nt: TGCGCCAGCAGCCAGGTCGTTTTAGCGGGAGGGCCAAGGGTCACCGGGGAGCTGTTTTTT; clone_size: .; j_call: TRBJ2-2; d_call: TRBD2; v_call: TRBV5-5; cdr3_length: 20
cdr3_aa: CASSLGADEFMNTEAFF; cdr3_nt: TGTGCCAGCAGCTTAGGGGCAGACGAGTTTATGAACACTGAAGCTTTCTTT; clone_size: .; j_call: TRBJ1-1; d_call: .; v_call: TRBV7-9; cdr3_length: 17
cdr3_aa: CASSPRGTDTQYF; cdr3_nt: TGTGCCAGCTCACCCAGGGGCACAGATACGCAGTATTTT; clone_size: .; j_call: TRBJ2-3; d_call: .; v_call: TRBV18; cdr3_length: 13
cdr3_aa: CASSGWTAQETQYF; cdr3_nt: TGTGCCAGCAGCGGATGGACTGCACAAGAGACCCAGTACTTC; clone_size: many; j_call: TRBJ2-5; d_call: .; v_call: TRBV5-6; cdr3_length: 14
cdr3_aa: CASSLRQGEQYF; cdr3_nt: TGTGCCAGCAGCCTTCGACAGGGCGAGCAGTACTTC; clone_size: .; j_call: TRBJ2-7; d_call: TRBD1; v_call: TRBV3-1; cdr3_length: 12
cdr3_aa: CATSDWGAGTGELFF; cdr3_nt: TGTGCCACCAGTGATTGGGGCGCGGGGACCGGGGAGCTGTTTTTT; clone_size: few; j_call: TRBJ2-2; d_call: .; v_call: TRBV24-1; cdr3_length: 15
cdr3_aa: CASSEGGSPSWHNEQFF; cdr3_nt: TGTGCCAGCAGTGAAGGCGGGAGTCCCTCTTGGCACAATGAGCAGTTCTTC; clone_size: .; j_call: TRBJ2-1; d_call: TRBD2; v_call: TRBV6-1; cdr3_length: 17
cdr3_aa: CASSFPQFRSSGNTIYF; cdr3_nt: TGTGCCAGCAGCTTCCCTCAGTTTCGGAGCTCTGGAAACACCATATATTTT; clone_size: .; j_call: TRBJ1-3; d_call: .; v_call: TRBV7-9; cdr3_length: 17
cdr3_aa: CASSEVARASPLHF; cdr3_nt: TGTGCCAGCAGTGAAGTTGCCAGGGCTTCACCCCTCCACTTT; clone_size: many; j_call: TRBJ1-6; d_call: .; v_call: TRBV2; cdr3_length: 14
cdr3_aa: CASSLVRGGTSGSPLHF; cdr3_nt: TGTGCCAGCAGCTTGGTCAGAGGGGGCACGTCGGGTTCACCCCTCCACTTT; clone_size: .; j_call: TRBJ1-6; d_call: TRBD1; v_call: TRBV5-5; cdr3_length: 17
cdr3_aa: CASSLLGALYNEQFF; cdr3_nt: TGCGCCAGCAGCTTGTTGGGAGCCCTCTACAATGAGCAGTTCTTC; clone_size: .; j_call: TRBJ2-1; d_call: .; v_call: TRBV5-1; cdr3_length: 15
cdr3_aa: CASSDTSGTNEQYF; cdr3_nt: TGTGCCAGCAGCGACACTAGCGGGACCAACGAGCAGTACTTC; clone_size: .; j_call: TRBJ2-7; d_call: TRBD2; v_call: TRBV7-9; cdr3_length: 14
cdr3_aa: CASSERYEQYF; cdr3_nt: TGTGCCAGCAGTGAAAGATACGAGCAGTACTTC; clone_size: many; j_call: TRBJ2-7; d_call: .; v_call: TRBV6-1; cdr3_length: 11
cdr3_aa: CASSVGIGIEAFF; cdr3_nt: TGTGCCAGCAGCGTAGGGATAGGGATTGAAGCTTTCTTT; clone_size: .; j_call: TRBJ1-1; d_call: .; v_call: TRBV9; cdr3_length: 13
cdr3_aa: CASSYLNILRATNEKLFF; cdr3_nt: TGTGCCAGCAGTTATCTTAATATCTTAAGGGCCACTAATGAAAAACTGTTTTTT; clone_size: few; j_call: TRBJ1-4; d_call: .; v_call: TRBV6-2/TRBV6-3; cdr3_length: 18
cdr3_aa: CASSLQALTSYEQYF; cdr3_nt: TGTGCCAGCAGTTTACAGGCCCTTACCTCCTACGAGCAGTACTTC; clone_size: many; j_call: TRBJ2-7; d_call: .; v_call: TRBV27; cdr3_length: 15
cdr3_aa: CASSFMVSGELFF; cdr3_nt: TGTGCCAGCAGTTTTATGGTTTCCGGGGAGCTGTTTTTT; clone_size: many; j_call: TRBJ2-2; d_call: .; v_call: TRBV28; cdr3_length: 13
cdr3_aa: CASSQGSSADTQYF; cdr3_nt: TGTGCCAGCAGCCAAGGGAGTAGCGCGGATACGCAGTATTTT; clone_size: .; j_call: TRBJ2-3; d_call: .; v_call: TRBV4-2; cdr3_length: 14
cdr3_aa: CASSRGGPPEAFF; cdr3_nt: TGTGCCAGCAGCCGGGGCGGGCCCCCTGAAGCTTTCTTT; clone_size: .; j_call: TRBJ1-1; d_call: .; v_call: TRBV5-5; cdr3_length: 13
cdr3_aa: CASSLDPGGWTEAFF; cdr3_nt: TGTGCCAGCAGTTTAGACCCAGGGGGGTGGACTGAAGCTTTCTTT; clone_size: few; j_call: TRBJ1-1; d_call: TRBD1; v_call: TRBV28; cdr3_length: 15
cdr3_aa: CASSADSPGLAGVKSYNEQFF; cdr3_nt: TGTGCCAGCAGCGCGGACAGCCCGGGACTAGCGGGAGTTAAGTCCTACAATGAGCAGTTCTTC; clone_size: .; j_call: TRBJ2-1; d_call: TRBD2; v_call: TRBV6-1; cdr3_length: 21
cdr3_aa: CSVESLGVTGNTIYF; cdr3_nt: TGCAGCGTTGAAAGTCTCGGGGTAACAGGAAACACCATATATTTT; clone_size: .; j_call: TRBJ1-3; d_call: .; v_call: TRBV29-1; cdr3_length: 15
cdr3_aa: CASSTLANSYEQYF; cdr3_nt: TGTGCCAGCTCTACGCTAGCGAACTCCTACGAGCAGTACTTC; clone_size: many; j_call: TRBJ2-7; d_call: .; v_call: TRBV28; cdr3_length: 14